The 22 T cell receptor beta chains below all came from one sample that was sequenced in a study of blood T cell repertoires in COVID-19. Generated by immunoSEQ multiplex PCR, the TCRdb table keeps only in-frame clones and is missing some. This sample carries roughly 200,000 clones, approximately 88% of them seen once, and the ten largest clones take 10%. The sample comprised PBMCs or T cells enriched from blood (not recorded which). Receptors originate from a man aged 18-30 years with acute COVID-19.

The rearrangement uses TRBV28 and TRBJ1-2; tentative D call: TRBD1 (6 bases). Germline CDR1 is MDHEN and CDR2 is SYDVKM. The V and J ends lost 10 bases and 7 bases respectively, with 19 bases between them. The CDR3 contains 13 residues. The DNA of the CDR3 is TGTGCCACCCTCCCCCCGGGGGGGGCTGGCTACACCTTC. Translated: CATLPPGGAGYTF.

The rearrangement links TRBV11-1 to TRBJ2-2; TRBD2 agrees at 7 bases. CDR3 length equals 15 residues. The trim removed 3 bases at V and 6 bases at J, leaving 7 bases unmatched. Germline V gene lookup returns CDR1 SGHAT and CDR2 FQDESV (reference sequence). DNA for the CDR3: TGTGCCAGCAGCTTTGGCGGGAGCCACGCCGGGGAGCTGTTTTTT. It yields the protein CASSFGGSHAGELFF.

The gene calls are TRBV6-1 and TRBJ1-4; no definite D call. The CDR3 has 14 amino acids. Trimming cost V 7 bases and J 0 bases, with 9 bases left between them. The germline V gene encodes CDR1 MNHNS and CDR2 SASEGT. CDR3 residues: CASTRTATNEKLFF. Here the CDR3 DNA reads TGTGCCAGCACCCGAACTGCAACTAATGAAAAACTGTTTTTT.

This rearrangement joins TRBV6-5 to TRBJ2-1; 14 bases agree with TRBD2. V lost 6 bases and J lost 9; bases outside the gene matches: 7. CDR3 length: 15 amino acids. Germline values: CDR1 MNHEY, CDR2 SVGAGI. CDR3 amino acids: CASSRTSGRFIEQFF. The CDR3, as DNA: TGTGCCAGCAGCCGGACTAGCGGGAGGTTTATTGAGCAGTTCTTC.

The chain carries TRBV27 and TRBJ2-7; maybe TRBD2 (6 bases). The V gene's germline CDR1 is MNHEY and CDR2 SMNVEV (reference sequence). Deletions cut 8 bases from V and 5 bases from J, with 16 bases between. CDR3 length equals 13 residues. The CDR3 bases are TGTGCCAGCTATGGGGGGAGCGACCACGAGCAGTACTTC. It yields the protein CASYGGSDHEQYF.

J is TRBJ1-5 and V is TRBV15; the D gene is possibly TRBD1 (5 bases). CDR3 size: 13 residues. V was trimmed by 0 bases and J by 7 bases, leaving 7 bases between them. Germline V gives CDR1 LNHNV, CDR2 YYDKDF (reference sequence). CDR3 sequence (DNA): TGTGCCACCAGCAGAGACAGGGAACAGCCCCAGCATTTT. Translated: CATSRDREQPQHF.

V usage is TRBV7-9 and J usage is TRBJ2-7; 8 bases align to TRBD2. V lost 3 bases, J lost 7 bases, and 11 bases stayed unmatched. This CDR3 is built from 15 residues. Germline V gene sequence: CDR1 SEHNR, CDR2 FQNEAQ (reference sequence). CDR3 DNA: TGTGCCAGCAGCTTCGGACTAGCCGGCTCTCGAGAGCAGTACTTC. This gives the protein CASSFGLAGSREQYF.

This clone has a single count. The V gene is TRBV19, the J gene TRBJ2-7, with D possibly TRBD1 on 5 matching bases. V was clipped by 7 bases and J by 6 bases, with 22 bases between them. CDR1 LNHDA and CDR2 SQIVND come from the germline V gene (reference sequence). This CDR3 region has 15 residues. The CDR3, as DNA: TGTGCCAGTACCCCGTTTGGGGCAGGGTCCGGCGAGCAGTACTTC. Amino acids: CASTPFGAGSGEQYF.

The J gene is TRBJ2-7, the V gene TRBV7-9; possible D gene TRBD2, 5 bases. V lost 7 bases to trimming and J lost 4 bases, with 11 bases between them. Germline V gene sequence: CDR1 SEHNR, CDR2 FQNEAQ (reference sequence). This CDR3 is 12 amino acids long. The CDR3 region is CASTYGVYEQYF. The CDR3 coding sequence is TGTGCCAGCACCTACGGGGTTTACGAGCAGTACTTC.

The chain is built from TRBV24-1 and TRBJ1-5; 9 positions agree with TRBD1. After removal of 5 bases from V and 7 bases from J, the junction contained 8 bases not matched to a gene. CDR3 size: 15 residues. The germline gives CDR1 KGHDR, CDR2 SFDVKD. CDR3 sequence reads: CATSVGTGWNQPQHF. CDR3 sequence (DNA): TGTGCCACCAGTGTTGGGACAGGGTGGAACCAGCCCCAGCATTTT.

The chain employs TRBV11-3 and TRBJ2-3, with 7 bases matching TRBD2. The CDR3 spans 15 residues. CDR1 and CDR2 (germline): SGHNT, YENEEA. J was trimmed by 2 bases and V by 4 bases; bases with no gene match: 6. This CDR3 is CASSSGGRDTDTQYF. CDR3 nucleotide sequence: TGTGCCAGCAGCTCTGGGGGGAGGGACACAGATACGCAGTATTTT. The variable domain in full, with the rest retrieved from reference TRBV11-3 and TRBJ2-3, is EAGVVQSPRYKIIEKKQPVAFWCNPISGHNTLYWYLQNLGQGPELLIRYENEEAVDDSQLPKDRFSAERLKGVDSTLKIQPAELGDSAVYLCASSSGGRDTDTQYFGPGTRLTVL.

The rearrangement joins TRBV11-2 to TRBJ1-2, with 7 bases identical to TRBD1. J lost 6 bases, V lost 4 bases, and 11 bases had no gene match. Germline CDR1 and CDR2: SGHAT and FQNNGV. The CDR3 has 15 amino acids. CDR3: CASSSWRDSDNGYTF. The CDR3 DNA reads TGTGCCAGCAGCTCGTGGAGGGACAGCGATAATGGCTACACCTTC.

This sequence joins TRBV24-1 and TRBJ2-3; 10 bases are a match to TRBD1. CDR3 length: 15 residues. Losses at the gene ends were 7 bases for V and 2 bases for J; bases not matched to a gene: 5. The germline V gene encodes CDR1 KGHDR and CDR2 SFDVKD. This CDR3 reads CATSSDRGFTDTQYF. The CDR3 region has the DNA TGTGCCACCAGCTCGGACAGGGGGTTCACAGATACGCAGTATTTT.

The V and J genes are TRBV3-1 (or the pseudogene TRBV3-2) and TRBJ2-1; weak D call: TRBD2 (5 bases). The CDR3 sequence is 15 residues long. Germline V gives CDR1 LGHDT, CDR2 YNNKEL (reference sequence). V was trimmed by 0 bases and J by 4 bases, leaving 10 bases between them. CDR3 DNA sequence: TGTGCCAGCAGCCAAGACAGAGGAGGATACAATGAGCAGTTCTTC. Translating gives CASSQDRGGYNEQFF.

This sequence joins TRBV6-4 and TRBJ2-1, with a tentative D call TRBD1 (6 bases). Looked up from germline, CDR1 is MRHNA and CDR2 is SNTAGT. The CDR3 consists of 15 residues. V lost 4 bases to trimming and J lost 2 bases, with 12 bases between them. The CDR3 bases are TGTGCCAGCAGTGCCGGGACAAATACCTACAATGAGCAGTTCTTC. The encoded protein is CASSAGTNTYNEQFF.

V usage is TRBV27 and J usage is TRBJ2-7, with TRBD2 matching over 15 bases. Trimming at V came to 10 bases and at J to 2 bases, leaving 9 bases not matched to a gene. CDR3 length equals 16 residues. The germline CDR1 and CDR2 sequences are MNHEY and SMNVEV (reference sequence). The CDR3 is CATSGTSGRMAYEQYF. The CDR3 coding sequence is TGTGCCACCTCCGGGACTAGCGGGAGGATGGCCTACGAGCAGTACTTC.

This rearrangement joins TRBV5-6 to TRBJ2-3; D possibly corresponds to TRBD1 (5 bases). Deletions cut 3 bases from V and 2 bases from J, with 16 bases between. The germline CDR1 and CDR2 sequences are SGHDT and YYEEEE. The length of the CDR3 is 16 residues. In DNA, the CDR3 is TGTGCCAGCAGCTGGGGCCTGACAGTGTCCACAGATACGCAGTATTTT. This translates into CASSWGLTVSTDTQYF.

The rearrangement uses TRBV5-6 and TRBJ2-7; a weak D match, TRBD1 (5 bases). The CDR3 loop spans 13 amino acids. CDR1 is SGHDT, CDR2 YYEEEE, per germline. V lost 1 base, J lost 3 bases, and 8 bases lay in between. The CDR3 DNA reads TGTGCCAGCAGCTTGCCAGGGCTCTACGAGCAGTACTTC. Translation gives CASSLPGLYEQYF.

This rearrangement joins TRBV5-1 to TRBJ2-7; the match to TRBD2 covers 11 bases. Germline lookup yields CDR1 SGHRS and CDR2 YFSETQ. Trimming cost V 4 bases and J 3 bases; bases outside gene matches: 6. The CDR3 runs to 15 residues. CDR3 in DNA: TGCGCCAGCAGCGACGGGACTAGCGGAAACTACGAGCAGTACTTC. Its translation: CASSDGTSGNYEQYF.

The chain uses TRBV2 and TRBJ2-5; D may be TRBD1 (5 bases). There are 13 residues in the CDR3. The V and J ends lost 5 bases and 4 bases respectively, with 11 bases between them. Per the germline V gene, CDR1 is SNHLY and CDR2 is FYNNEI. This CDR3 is CASSPDTTETQYF. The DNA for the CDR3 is TGTGCCAGCAGTCCGGACACAACAGAGACCCAGTACTTC.

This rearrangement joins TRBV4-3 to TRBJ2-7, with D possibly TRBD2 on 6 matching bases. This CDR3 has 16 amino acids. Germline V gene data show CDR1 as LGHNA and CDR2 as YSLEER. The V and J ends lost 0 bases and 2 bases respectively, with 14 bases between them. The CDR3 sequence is CASSQDSLADTYEQYF. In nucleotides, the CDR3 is TGCGCCAGCAGCCAAGATTCATTAGCGGATACCTACGAGCAGTACTTC.

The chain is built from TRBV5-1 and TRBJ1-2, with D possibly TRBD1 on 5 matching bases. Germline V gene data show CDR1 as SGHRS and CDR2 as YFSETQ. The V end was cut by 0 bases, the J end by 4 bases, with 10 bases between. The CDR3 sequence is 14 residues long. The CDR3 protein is CASSLGGQGYGYTF. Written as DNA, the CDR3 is TGCGCCAGCAGCTTGGGTGGGCAGGGCTATGGCTACACCTTC. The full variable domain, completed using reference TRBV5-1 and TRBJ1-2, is KAGVTQTPRYLIKTRGQQVTLSCSPISGHRSVSWYQQTPGQGLQFLFEYFSETQRNKGNFPGRFSGRQFSNSRSEMNVSTLELGDSALYLCASSLGGQGYGYTFGSGTRLTVV.